Following are 21 T cell receptor beta chains from one sample sequenced in a study of blood T cells in healthy people across ages. Through a sample-barcoded 5' primer and a J-beta primer mix, a second PCR was run for about 6 to 11 cycles. TCRdb used MiXCR to reprocess the 5' RACE reads, holding one entry per CDR3 protein. The sample has approximately 810,000 distinct CDR3 sequences, around 30% seen once. The sequencing sample was made of blood. The receptors were sampled from a woman of 80 years or more in good health.

On this clonotype itself: This sequence may be a read error, since a much larger clone differs from it by one base. The rearrangement joins TRBV29-1 to TRBJ1-1; D is unresolved. CDR1 is SQVTM, CDR2 ANQGSEA, per germline. Deletions cut 4 bases from V and 3 bases from J, with 12 bases between. This CDR3 has 13 amino acids. CDR3 nucleotides: TGCAGCGTTGTTAAATATGTGGACACTGAAGCTTTCTTT. It specifies CSVVKYVDTEAFF.

This clonotype has a count of ten or more. The rearrangement joins TRBV6-1 to TRBJ2-3; a weak D match, TRBD2 (6 bases). This CDR3 is 15 amino acids long. V lost 4 bases and J 6 bases, leaving 17 bases between the germline ends. Per germline, CDR1 MNHNS and CDR2 SASEGT. The CDR3 here is CASSVAGRLGDTQYF. In DNA form, the CDR3 reads TGTGCCAGCAGTGTCGCGGGACGGCTGGGGGATACGCAGTATTTT.

Details on this clonotype: A read error likely explains this, since a far larger clone differs by one base. The CDR3 DNA reads as TGTGCCAGAAGCTTGGATAGGGGCGGCTACACCTTC. Its translation: CARSLDRGGYTF. The J gene is TRBJ1-2, the V gene TRBV5-6; tentative D call: TRBD1 (5 bases). The CDR3 sequence is 12 residues long. Per germline, CDR1 SGHDT and CDR2 YYEEEE.

The chain uses TRBV3-1 and TRBJ1-1; maybe TRBD1 (6 bases). The CDR3 spans 13 residues. CDR1 and CDR2 from the germline V gene are LGHDT and YNNKEL (reference sequence). Trimming stripped 4 bases from V and 10 bases from J, with 16 bases between. CDR3 loop: CASSRQDPGAAFF. Written as DNA, the CDR3 is TGTGCCAGCAGCCGACAGGACCCAGGAGCAGCTTTCTTT.

Concerning this clonotype itself: A read error may explain this, as a much larger clone is one base away. This rearrangement joins TRBV3-1 to TRBJ2-3; no reliable D call. Germline assignment: CDR1 LGHDT and CDR2 YNNKEL (reference sequence). This CDR3 comprises 15 residues. This CDR3 reads CANSQVGFHTDTQYF. CDR3 in DNA: TGTGCCAACAGCCAAGTCGGGTTCCACACAGATACGCAGTATTTT.

This clonotype has ten or more counts. The chain recombines TRBV6-2 or TRBV6-3 with TRBJ2-5; 7 positions match TRBD1. CDR3 length: 14 amino acids. The V gene's germline CDR1 is MNHEY and CDR2 SVGEGT. Trimming removed 6 bases from V and 8 bases from J; junction bases left unmatched: 12. As DNA, the CDR3 is TGTGCCAGCAGCCCGCGACAGGGAGCCGCCACCCAGTACTTC. Translating gives CASSPRQGAATQYF.

In this sample, this clonotype turned up many times. V gene TRBV5-6 combines with J gene TRBJ1-2, with D possibly being TRBD1 (5 bases). Germline CDR1 reads SGHDT; CDR2 reads YYEEEE. V was pared by 2 bases and J by 3 bases, with 8 bases between. The CDR3 has 13 residues. The CDR3 protein is CASSLGGDYGYTF. The CDR3 nucleotides are TGTGCCAGCAGCTTAGGAGGGGACTATGGCTACACCTTC.

The CDR3 here is CASKIGTGNLIEQYF. In nucleotides, the CDR3 is TGTGCCAGCAAGATCGGGACAGGTAACCTAATCGAGCAGTACTTC. This chain joins TRBV6-2 or TRBV6-3 and TRBJ2-7; 8 nucleotides agree with TRBD1. Losses at the gene ends were 7 bases for V and 6 bases for J; bases not matched to a gene: 14. This CDR3 has 15 residues. Germline V gene lookup returns CDR1 MNHEY and CDR2 SVGEGT.

The chain uses TRBV11-3 and TRBJ2-4, with 8 nucleotides matching TRBD2. The J call may be in error: the DNA end matches TRBJ2-5 better. Germline V gene lookup returns CDR1 SGHNT and CDR2 YENEEA. This CDR3 is built from 13 residues. Here the CDR3 reads CASHETGGSTQYF. Written as DNA, the CDR3 is TGTGCCAGCCACGAGACGGGGGGGTCGACCCAGTACTTC.

This clonotype was observed a handful of times. CDR3 bases: TGTGCCAGCAGCTCCCCGTTGGAAAAACTGTTTTTT. Encoded protein: CASSSPLEKLFF. The rearrangement uses TRBV28 and TRBJ1-4, with D hard to call. Germline V gene data show CDR1 as MDHEN and CDR2 as SYDVKM. V gave up 6 bases and J gave up 8 bases, with 10 bases separating them. The CDR3 totals 12 residues.

This clonotype was counted only a few times. Just one base apart from a much larger clone, this may be a read error. The chain has TRBV9 and TRBJ2-1; weak D call: TRBD1 (7 bases). The CDR3 runs 22 residues. The germline CDR1 and CDR2 sequences are SGDLS and YYNGEE. CDR3 in DNA: TGTGCCGGCAGCGCCCGTAGATCCGCCCGGGACTCACAAGGGACAGTCTACAATGAGCAGTTCTTC. Its translation: CAGSARRSARDSQGTVYNEQFF.

This clonotype was seen repeatedly, ten times or more. J is TRBJ2-3 and V is TRBV6-5, with D possibly TRBD1 on 5 matching bases. Germline V gives CDR1 MNHEY, CDR2 SVGAGI. This CDR3 spans 15 amino acids. With 2 bases removed from V and 4 bases from J, the gap between germline ends came to 13 bases. CDR3 residues: CASSYGAGSADTQYF. In nucleotides, the CDR3 is TGTGCCAGCAGTTACGGGGCAGGATCGGCAGATACGCAGTATTTT.

This clonotype turned up a few times. One end of the junction varies from germline; a read error may be responsible. This rearrangement joins TRBV6-5 to TRBJ2-3; TRBD1 might be the D (6 bases). This CDR3 has 13 amino acids. Germline V gives CDR1 MNHEY, CDR2 SVGAGI. Here the CDR3 DNA reads TGTGCCGGCAGGGAAACAGGGACAGATACGCAGTATTTT. Its protein product is CAGRETGTDTQYF.

With respect to this clonotype: This may be a read error, as it is one base from a much larger clone. The rearrangement uses TRBV7-6 and TRBJ2-7, with TRBD1 matching 7 bases. After removal of 0 bases from V and 6 bases from J, the junction contained 2 bases not matched to a gene. The CDR3 extends over 13 amino acids. From germline, CDR1 is SGHVS and CDR2 FNYEAQ. The CDR3 nucleotides are TGTGCCAGCAGCTTAGCGGCAGGGGGCGAGCAGTACTTC. This gives the protein CASSLAAGGEQYF. Full variable domain (missing parts from reference TRBV7-6 and TRBJ2-7): GAGVSQSPRYKVTKRGQDVALRCDPISGHVSLYWYRQALGQGPEFLTYFNYEAQQDKSGLPNDRFSAERPEGSISTLTIQRTEQRDSAMYRCASSLAAGGEQYFGPGTRLTVT.

To note about this clonotype: A much larger clone differs from this one at a single base, so this may be a read error. The rearrangement links TRBV6-6 to TRBJ2-7; D gene unclear. The V end lost 2 bases, the J end lost 12 bases, and 14 bases lay between the germline ends. The CDR3 totals 12 residues. From germline, CDR1 is MNHNY and CDR2 SVGAGI (reference sequence). CDR3 DNA sequence: TGTGCCAGCAGTTACAGGTCAGAGACCCCGTACTTC. It is translated as CASSYRSETPYF.

This clonotype has at least ten counts. This CDR3 reads CASLGRGADTQYF. CDR3 bases: TGTGCCAGCCTAGGACGGGGAGCAGATACGCAGTATTTT. This chain connects TRBV2 to TRBJ2-3, with D tentatively TRBD2 (5 bases). CDR3 length: 13 residues. CDR1 and CDR2 from the germline V gene are SNHLY and FYNNEI. V was pared by 8 bases and J by 4 bases, with 13 bases between.

This clonotype was picked up many times. This chain uses TRBV4-1 with TRBJ2-3; D might be TRBD1 (6 bases). This CDR3 region has 13 residues. The germline V and J ends were trimmed by 2 bases and 5 bases, with 8 bases remaining between them. Germline V lookup: CDR1 MGHRA, CDR2 YSYEKL. CDR3: CASSQLRGDTQYF. The CDR3 nucleotides read TGCGCCAGCAGCCAACTCAGGGGAGATACGCAGTATTTT.

This clonotype came up once. A much larger clone differs by one base, so this may be a read error. The rearrangement joins TRBV15 to TRBJ1-4; D not resolved. V lost 0 bases and J lost 8, with 13 bases in between. Germline V gene sequence: CDR1 LNHNV, CDR2 YYDKDF (reference sequence). This CDR3 spans 15 amino acids. CDR3 sequence (DNA): TGTGCCACCAGCAGAGATTCCGGGATGAGAGAAAAACTGTTTTTT. Amino acid sequence: CATSRDSGMREKLFF.

Comments on this clonotype: This may arise from a read error, as a much more abundant clone is one base away. This chain connects TRBV5-1 to TRBJ2-5, with D maybe TRBD1 (5 bases). The CDR3 is 14 residues long. The germline V gene has CDR1 SGHRS and CDR2 YFSETQ. The CDR3 here is CAGSLTRQKETQYF. CDR3 bases: TGCGCCGGCAGCTTGACCCGACAGAAAGAGACCCAGTACTTC.

This clonotype has only a few counts. The V and J genes are TRBV7-9 and TRBJ2-3, with D tentatively TRBD1 or TRBD2 (5 bases each). Trimming stripped 1 base from V and 6 bases from J, with 17 bases between. This CDR3 region has 16 residues. Germline CDR1 SEHNR, CDR2 FQNEAQ (reference sequence). CDR3 DNA sequence: TGTGCCAGCAGCTTAGGGGACCCCAACGCTCAGGATACGCAGTATTTT. Its protein product is CASSLGDPNAQDTQYF.

The sample holds many counts of this clonotype. The V and J genes are TRBV12-3 or TRBV12-4 and TRBJ1-4; perhaps TRBD1 as D (5 bases). Trimming took off 7 bases at V and 7 bases at J, with 19 bases between the two ends. The CDR3 loop spans 15 amino acids. The CDR3 nucleotides read TGTGCCAGCACCCCCCGTTCAGGGAGGGGTGAAAAACTGTTTTTT. This gives the protein CASTPRSGRGEKLFF.